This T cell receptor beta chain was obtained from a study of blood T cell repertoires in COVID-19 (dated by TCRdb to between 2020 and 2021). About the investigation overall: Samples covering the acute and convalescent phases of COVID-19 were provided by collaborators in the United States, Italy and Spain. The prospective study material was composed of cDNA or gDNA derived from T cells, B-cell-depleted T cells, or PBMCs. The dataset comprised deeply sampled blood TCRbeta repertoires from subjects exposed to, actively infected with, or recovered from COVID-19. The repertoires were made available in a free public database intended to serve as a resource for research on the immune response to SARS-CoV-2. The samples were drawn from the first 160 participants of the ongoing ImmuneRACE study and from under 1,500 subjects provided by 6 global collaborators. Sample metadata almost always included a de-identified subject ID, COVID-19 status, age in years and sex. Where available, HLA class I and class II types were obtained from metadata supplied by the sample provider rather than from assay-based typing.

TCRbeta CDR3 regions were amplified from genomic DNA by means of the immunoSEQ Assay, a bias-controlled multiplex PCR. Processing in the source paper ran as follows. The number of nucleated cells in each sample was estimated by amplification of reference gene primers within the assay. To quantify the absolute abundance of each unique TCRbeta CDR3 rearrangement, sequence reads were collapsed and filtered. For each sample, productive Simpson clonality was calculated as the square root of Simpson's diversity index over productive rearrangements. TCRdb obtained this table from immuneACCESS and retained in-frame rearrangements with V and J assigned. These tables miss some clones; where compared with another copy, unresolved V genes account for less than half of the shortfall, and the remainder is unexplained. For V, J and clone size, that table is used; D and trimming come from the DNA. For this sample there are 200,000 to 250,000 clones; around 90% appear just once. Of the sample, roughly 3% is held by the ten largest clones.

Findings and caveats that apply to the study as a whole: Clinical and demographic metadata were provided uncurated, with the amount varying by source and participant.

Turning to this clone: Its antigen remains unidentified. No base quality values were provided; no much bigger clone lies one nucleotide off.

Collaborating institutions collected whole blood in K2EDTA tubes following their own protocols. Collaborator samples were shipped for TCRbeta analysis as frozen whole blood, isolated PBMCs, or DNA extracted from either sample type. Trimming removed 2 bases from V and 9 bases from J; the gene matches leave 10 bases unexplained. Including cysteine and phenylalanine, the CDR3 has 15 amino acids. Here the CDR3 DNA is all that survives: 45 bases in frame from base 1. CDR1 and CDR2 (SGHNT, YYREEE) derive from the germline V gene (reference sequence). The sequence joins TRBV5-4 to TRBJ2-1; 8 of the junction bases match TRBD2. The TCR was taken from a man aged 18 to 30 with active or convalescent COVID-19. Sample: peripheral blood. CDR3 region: CASSLPGLVVSEQFF. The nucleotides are TGTGCCAGCAGCTTACCGGGACTAGTGGTTAGTGAGCAGTTCTTC.